The entry below gives a single T cell receptor (beta chain) sequence along with its context. Its antigen is not yet known. The source of the sample is a study of monozygotic twins with inflammatory bowel disease (dated 2019 in TCRdb). Background for the entire study: In total, roughly 28 monozygotic twin pairs made up the full study: 19 Danish pairs, all IBD-discordant, plus nine German pairs, of which four were IBD-concordant and five were IBD-discordant. The search for disease-associated traits relied mainly on comparing IBD patients with their genetically identical healthy co-twins within discordant pairs. Each individual had, on average, about 151 000 unique TCRalpha sequences and 181 000 unique TCRbeta sequences available for analysis.

From each donor, an approximately 2.4 ml peripheral blood sample was collected into PAXgene tubes and kept at -80 degrees C. Without any T cell sorting, total RNA was extracted from whole blood using the PAXgene blood miRNA kit on an automated QIAcube. Deep TCRalpha and TCRbeta repertoire profiling with unique molecular barcoding was performed on peripheral blood of monozygotic twin pairs concordant or discordant for inflammatory bowel disease. For every twin pair, smoking habits were documented, and each individual was categorised as a current, former or never smoker. The library was made by 5' RACE. Each TCR library was prepared from around 3.5 ug of total RNA. For each sample, cDNA synthesis with SMARTScribe reverse transcriptase was split into eight separate reactions. During cDNA synthesis, unique molecular identifiers containing a 6-nucleotide sample barcode were introduced by template switching. Amplification of TCRalpha and TCRbeta cDNA involved two nested PCRs of approximately 17 and 9 cycles, and each PCR was followed by bead purification. Before amplification, cDNA was treated with uracil DNA-glycosylase and purified using the QIAquick PCR purification kit. The second PCR added Illumina TruSeq-compatible adapters along with sample-specific barcodes. Library quality and concentration were assessed using TapeStation and Qubit, and 5 ng of each library was pooled. Sequencing of the pooled libraries was done on an Illumina HiSeq2500 single-index Rapid Run using custom sequencing primers and 2 x 100 bp reads. The paper's data handling went like this. PCR and sequencing errors were corrected by UMI-based consensus assembly using MiGEC version 1.2.6. MiXCR version 2.1.1 handled V(D)J alignment, clonotype assembly and CDR3 extraction. To normalise gene usage, clonotype sharing and MAIT/NKT TCR abundance, the analysis used the top 1000, 10 000 and 20 000 clonotypes per sample. Diversity was computed as the inverse Simpson index with the vegan R package after downsampling to 27 000 UMIs. Paired Mann-Whitney U tests on discordant twin pairs were used, with Benjamini-Hochberg multiple-testing correction. TCRdb reprocessed the reads, and each CDR3 protein sequence is entered once, without DNA. Here the V and J calls rest on TCRdb's processing, not on the authors' analysis. The record for this sample contains 330,000 or so distinct CDR3 sequences. Together, the top ten hold under 2.5% of the sample.

Study-wide conclusions, independent of this receptor: Because patients were on differing immunosuppressive treatments, the repertoires may have picked up extra background noise and inter-individual variability. Compared with healthy twins, IBD patients shared fewer clonotypes with other individuals, and the difference was most pronounced in patients with signs of disease activity. Different T cell subtypes could not be distinguished in the analysis. Concordant and discordant twins showed no difference in repertoire similarity, possibly because of limited statistical power. No single strong signal or clonotype linked to IBD turned up in the results, so the idea that one exists was not supported. IBD patients had lower TCRbeta repertoire diversity, measured by the inverse Simpson index, than their healthy co-twins.

CDR1 and CDR2 were assigned from the germline V gene (reference sequence) as GTSNPN and SVGIG. The cysteine opens and the phenylalanine closes a CDR3 of 13 amino acids. No DNA sequence was recorded. The TCR originated in a human donor with ulcerative colitis or Crohn's disease, or a healthy co-twin of an affected twin (not recorded which). Source material: blood. The chain employs TRBV30 and TRBJ1-2. For the CDR3, the sequence is CAWSVPPFYGYTF.